These 3 T cell receptor beta chains share one sample of origin, sequenced in a study of CD8+ T cells in alopecia areata (dated by TCRdb to 2017 to 2018). In the paper's terms, the time point label means: baseline before oral tofacitinib. The library came from the immunoSEQ multiplex PCR assay. RNA was extracted from all samples and reverse transcribed into cDNA, which served as template for TCR sequencing. TCRdb provides this immuneACCESS table in a form limited to in-frame rearrangements. Some clones are lacking; in checked studies, under half of them reflect an unresolved V gene, and why the rest are absent is not known. This sample comprises about 150,000 clones, around half of them detected only once. Roughly 21% of the sample is taken by the ten largest. The starting material was CD8+ T cells sorted from blood, obtained at week 0. Source of these receptors: a human donor with alopecia areata.

This clone was detected once. This chain connects TRBV6-4 to TRBJ1-6, with a weak D call TRBD1 (5 bases). Germline V lookup: CDR1 MRHNA, CDR2 SNTAGT. The CDR3 is 13 residues long. Trimming took 2 bases from V and 6 from J, leaving 5 bases between them. CDR3 bases: TGTGCCAGCAGTGACGGGGGTAATTCACCCCTCCACTTT. Encoded protein: CASSDGGNSPLHF.

This chain uses TRBV7-8 with TRBJ2-7, with D perhaps matching TRBD1 or TRBD2 (5 bases each). Trimming removed 1 base from V and 6 bases from J, with 16 bases in between. CDR1 is SGHVS, CDR2 FQNEAQ, per germline. This CDR3 is 15 amino acids long. The CDR3 DNA sequence: TGTGCCAGCAGCTTAGAACCGGGACCACGGAGCGAGCAGTACTTC. It is translated as CASSLEPGPRSEQYF.

Many counts were recorded for this clone. The V call is TRBV11-2, the J call TRBJ2-1, with D unclear. The CDR3 has 12 residues. In germline, CDR1 is SGHAT, CDR2 FQNNGV. The germline V and J ends were trimmed by 0 bases and 10 bases, with 7 bases remaining between them. The CDR3 sequence: CASSLEAREQFF. As DNA, the CDR3 is TGTGCCAGCAGCTTAGAGGCACGGGAGCAGTTCTTC.